Shown below are 24 T cell receptor beta chains from a single sample sequenced in a study of follicular helper T cells after annual influenza vaccination. Time point reported: 2015-2016 season, 7 days after influenza vaccination. Sequencing was performed with immunoSEQ multiplex PCR; in TCRdb, only in-frame clones are kept and a portion is missing. Of about 8,700 clones listed, roughly four fifths are singletons. The sample was CXCR5+ CD38- circulating T follicular helper cells from blood, taken 7 days after influenza vaccination. The sample's subset: circulating Tfh, non-naive CD4+CXCR5+PD-1+ (ICOS+CD38+ or ICOS-CD38-). The receptors originated from an adult who received the influenza vaccine.

This clone came up a few times. This chain links TRBV28 with TRBJ2-3; either TRBD1 or TRBD2 may fit D (6 bases each). V lost 3 bases to trimming and J lost 2 bases, with 9 bases between them. The CDR3 totals 14 residues. The germline V gene encodes CDR1 MDHEN and CDR2 SYDVKM. CDR3 sequence reads: CASSFWGATDTQYF. CDR3 bases: TGTGCCAGCAGTTTTTGGGGGGCCACAGATACGCAGTATTTT. Full variable domain (outside the CDR3, taken from reference TRBV28 and TRBJ2-3): DVKVTQSSRYLVKRTGEKVFLECVQDMDHENMFWYRQDPGLGLRLIYFSYDVKMKEKGDIPEGYSVSREKKERFSLILESASTNQTSMYLCASSFWGATDTQYFGPGTRLTVL.

Of note for this clone: Other DNA sequences of this sample code for an identical CDR3. The genes are TRBV7-2 and TRBJ2-7, with D perhaps TRBD2 (6 bases). The CDR3 is 16 residues long. The germline V gene has CDR1 SGHTA and CDR2 FQGNSA. V was cut by 5 bases and J by 3 bases, with 20 bases left in between. CDR3 sequence reads: CASSQQGVAASYEQYF. In nucleotides, the CDR3 is TGTGCCAGCAGCCAGCAAGGGGTAGCGGCGAGCTACGAGCAGTACTTC.

This clone was seen once. In DNA form, the CDR3 reads TGTGCCAGCAACTCGGACGGCGTCAACTATGGCTACACCTTC. Its protein product is CASNSDGVNYGYTF. The V gene is TRBV2, the J gene TRBJ1-2; D remains unclear. Trimming took 7 bases from V and 2 from J, leaving 14 bases between them. CDR1 and CDR2 (germline): SNHLY, FYNNEI. This CDR3 has 14 amino acids.

In this sample, this clone turned up once. The chain combines TRBV21-1 with TRBJ2-5; whether TRBD2, the table's D call, matches the DNA was not checked. TRBV21-1 represents a pseudogene. The CDR3 loop spans 16 amino acids. The CDR3 region is CASSIQGRAAQETQYF. The DNA for the CDR3 is TGTGCCAGCAGCATCCAAGGGAGGGCCGCTCAAGAGACCCAGTACTTC.

The V and J genes are TRBV7-6 and TRBJ2-1, with 10 bases matching TRBD2. From germline, CDR1 is SGHVS and CDR2 FNYEAQ. V gave up 4 bases and J gave up 9 bases; unmatched junction bases: 9. This CDR3 region has 15 residues. The CDR3 DNA sequence: TGTGCCAGCAGCTCAGGAAGCGGGGGGGCCAGTGAGCAGTTCTTC. This sequence encodes CASSSGSGGASEQFF.

The CDR3 nucleotides read TGCAGCGTTATGGAGGGTTTGGACTATGGCTACACCTTC. Its translation is CSVMEGLDYGYTF. The gene calls are TRBV29-1 and TRBJ1-2; D gene ambiguous. The length of the CDR3 is 13 residues. The germline V and J ends were trimmed by 5 bases and 3 bases, with 13 bases remaining between them. The V gene's germline CDR1 is SQVTM and CDR2 ANQGSEA.

The DNA for the CDR3 is TGTGCCAGCAGCCTCTCCGCGGGGGGGCCGTCAGATACGCAGTATTTT. Protein product: CASSLSAGGPSDTQYF. The chain uses TRBV5-4 and TRBJ2-3; TRBD2 matches 9 bases. CDR3 length equals 16 residues. CDR1 and CDR2 from the germline V gene are SGHNT and YYREEE (reference sequence). Germline trimming cut 4 bases from V and 4 bases from J; bases unmatched to any gene: 10.

This chain links TRBV18 with TRBJ1-2; a possible D gene is TRBD1 (6 bases). V was clipped by 5 bases and J by 7 bases, with 17 bases between them. This CDR3 has 14 residues. The germline V gene encodes CDR1 KGHSH and CDR2 LQKENI. In DNA form, the CDR3 reads TGTGCCAGCTCAAGATCAGGGGTTGATGGTGGCTACACCTTC. Translated, it gives CASSRSGVDGGYTF.

The chain combines TRBV21-1 with TRBJ2-1. TRBV21-1 is labeled a pseudogene. The CDR3 is 17 residues long. In nucleotides, the CDR3 is TGTGCCAGCAGCAAAGGGAAGAGTTTTCCGTCATACAATGAGCAGTTCTTC. Encoded protein: CASSKGKSFPSYNEQFF.

This clone appeared once. The J gene is TRBJ2-1, the V gene TRBV5-6; no clear D. The germline V gene has CDR1 SGHDT and CDR2 YYEEEE. Trimming removed 3 bases at V and 1 base at J, with 5 bases between. The CDR3 length is 13 residues. CDR3 sequence reads: CASSYTSYNEQFF. CDR3 DNA: TGTGCCAGCAGCTACACGTCCTACAATGAGCAGTTCTTC.

The rearrangement joins TRBV5-1 to TRBJ2-6; perhaps TRBD1 as D (5 bases). V lost 1 base to trimming and J lost 0 bases, with 14 bases between them. Germline CDR1 reads SGHRS; CDR2 reads YFSETQ. The CDR3 sequence is 18 residues long. DNA of the CDR3: TGCGCCAGCAGCTTGTATGCGACAGCCTACTCTGGGGCCAACGTCCTGACTTTC. This gives the protein CASSLYATAYSGANVLTF.

V and J are TRBV28 and TRBJ1-1; D is possibly TRBD1 (6 bases). The ends were cut back, 3 bases at V and 5 bases at J, with 10 bases in the middle. Germline CDR1 is MDHEN and CDR2 is SYDVKM. The CDR3 has 13 residues. CDR3 nucleotides: TGTGCCAGCAGTTTGCCAGGGGAAACTGAAGCTTTCTTT. This translates into CASSLPGETEAFF.

This clone was counted a few times. The chain carries TRBV14 and TRBJ2-7; D is unclear. Germline values: CDR1 SGHDN, CDR2 FVKESK. Trimming left V 6 bases short and J 4 bases short, with 7 bases between. The CDR3 runs 11 residues. DNA of the CDR3: TGTGCCAGCAGTAAGAGATACGAGCAGTACTTC. This sequence encodes CASSKRYEQYF.

This chain links TRBV5-1 with TRBJ2-2; D uncertain. This CDR3 contains 15 residues. Trimming left V 1 base short and J 6 bases short, with 13 bases between. Germline V lookup: CDR1 SGHRS, CDR2 YFSETQ. In DNA, the CDR3 is TGCGCCAGCAGCTTGACCGGTGCTGTGGCCGGGGAGCTGTTTTTT. Encoded protein: CASSLTGAVAGELFF.

The V gene is TRBV7-2, the J gene TRBJ2-5; D possibly corresponds to TRBD2 (6 bases). Germline values: CDR1 SGHTA, CDR2 FQGNSA. The CDR3 length is 15 residues. V was shortened by 7 bases and J by 3 bases, with 18 bases between the two germline ends. CDR3 in amino acids: CASNPGTLREETQYF. CDR3 coding DNA: TGTGCCAGCAACCCCGGGACTCTCAGAGAAGAGACCCAGTACTTC.

This clone appeared once. This sequence joins TRBV2 and TRBJ1-1; D gene unclear. V lost 4 bases, J lost 0 bases, and 6 bases lay in between. CDR1 is SNHLY and CDR2 is FYNNEI in the germline V gene. The CDR3 loop spans 13 amino acids. The CDR3 loop is CASSVTLNTEAFF. In DNA, the CDR3 is TGTGCCAGCAGTGTTACCTTGAACACTGAAGCTTTCTTT.

This sequence joins TRBV25-1 and TRBJ1-6; D might be TRBD1 (5 bases). Trimming removed 4 bases at V and 0 bases at J, with 10 bases between. The CDR3 has 16 amino acids. The germline CDR1 and CDR2 sequences are MGHDK and SYGVNS. In nucleotides, the CDR3 is TGTGCCAGCAGTGCTCGGGGCTTCTCCTATAATTCACCCCTCCACTTT. Translating it yields CASSARGFSYNSPLHF.

The chain combines TRBV5-1 with TRBJ2-5; D gene uncertain. The CDR3 extends over 13 amino acids. Looked up from germline, CDR1 is SGHRS and CDR2 is YFSETQ. V lost 1 base and J 4 bases, leaving 8 bases between the germline ends. The CDR3 nucleotides read TGCGCCAGCAGCTTGATACCGTCAGAGACCCAGTACTTC. This translates into CASSLIPSETQYF.

This clone was observed a handful of times. The chain employs TRBV30 and TRBJ1-6, with D unresolved. The ends were cut back, 0 bases at V and 5 bases at J, with 11 bases in the middle. The CDR3 is 15 amino acids. Germline V gives CDR1 GTSNPN, CDR2 SVGIG (reference sequence). CDR3 DNA sequence: TGTGCCTGGAGTGTACTGGGGTTGGATAATTCACCCCTCCACTTT. It translates to CAWSVLGLDNSPLHF.

The V call is TRBV23-1, the J call TRBJ1-1, with 7 bases that match TRBD1. TRBV23-1 is reported as an ORF; its role is uncertain. Germline trimming cut 6 bases from V and 8 bases from J; bases unmatched to any gene: 15. The CDR3 spans 15 residues. In nucleotides, the CDR3 is TGCGCCAGCAGCGGGAGGGGGCCGCCTTGCGAGGAAGCTTTCTTT. It encodes CASSGRGPPCEEAFF.

V gene TRBV18 combines with J gene TRBJ2-3; D ambiguous. The germline gives CDR1 KGHSH, CDR2 LQKENI. Trimming removed 4 bases at V and 1 base at J, with 18 bases between. This CDR3 comprises 17 residues. CDR3 sequence: CASSLKNLPKRTDTQYF. The CDR3 DNA follows: TGTGCCAGCTCACTAAAGAATTTACCTAAACGCACAGATACGCAGTATTTT.

The J gene is TRBJ1-1, the V gene TRBV7-8; D remains unclear. This CDR3 is built from 14 residues. Germline V gene sequence: CDR1 SGHVS, CDR2 FQNEAQ. V was cut by 5 bases and J by 0 bases, with 10 bases left in between. The CDR3 DNA is TGTGCCAGCAGCGGGCGGGCAATGAACACTGAAGCTTTCTTT. Amino acids: CASSGRAMNTEAFF.

This clone was detected once. The chain employs TRBV18 and TRBJ2-5; D not certain. The CDR3 loop spans 13 amino acids. V lost 2 bases, J lost 5 bases, and 9 bases lay in between. Germline loops: CDR1 KGHSH, CDR2 LQKENI. For the CDR3, the DNA is TGTGCCAGCTCACCAGGTCGTGGGGAGACCCAGTACTTC. Translated: CASSPGRGETQYF.

This clone showed up just a few times. The chain is built from TRBV19 and TRBJ1-6; 8 bases fit TRBD1. The length of the CDR3 is 16 residues. The V segment lost 9 bases and the J segment 9 bases; nucleotides outside the gene matches: 16. Per germline, CDR1 LNHDA and CDR2 SQIVND (reference sequence). DNA of the CDR3: TGTGCCAGCCAAACTTCTGACAGGGGATCATCTTCACCCCTCCACTTT. Protein product: CASQTSDRGSSSPLHF.